This T cell receptor beta chain was found in a study of T cells in localized non-small cell lung cancer. Broader study findings: The study detected a median roughly 61 of the top 100 tumor clones in adjacent lung. Among blood samples, higher T cell density accompanied longer overall survival.

The CDR3 is made up of 13 amino acids. Germline V gene sequence: CDR1 MGHRA, CDR2 YSYEKL. The V and J ends lost 7 bases and 6 bases respectively, with 13 bases between them. Sequencing was performed with immunoSEQ multiplex PCR; in TCRdb, only in-frame clones are kept and a portion is missing. The sample contains 1,500 to 2,000 clones, approximately 33% of which appear only once. A few counts support this clone. Its specificity is not known. The sample consisted of normal lung tissue next to the tumor, taken before any cancer treatment. The sequence came from a female donor older than 55 with stage II squamous cell lung carcinoma. This chain connects TRBV4-1 to TRBJ2-1; no definite D call. CDR3 nucleotides: TGCGCCAGCAACCCTAGTTATTTCAATGAGCAGTTCTTC. As protein: CASNPSYFNEQFF.